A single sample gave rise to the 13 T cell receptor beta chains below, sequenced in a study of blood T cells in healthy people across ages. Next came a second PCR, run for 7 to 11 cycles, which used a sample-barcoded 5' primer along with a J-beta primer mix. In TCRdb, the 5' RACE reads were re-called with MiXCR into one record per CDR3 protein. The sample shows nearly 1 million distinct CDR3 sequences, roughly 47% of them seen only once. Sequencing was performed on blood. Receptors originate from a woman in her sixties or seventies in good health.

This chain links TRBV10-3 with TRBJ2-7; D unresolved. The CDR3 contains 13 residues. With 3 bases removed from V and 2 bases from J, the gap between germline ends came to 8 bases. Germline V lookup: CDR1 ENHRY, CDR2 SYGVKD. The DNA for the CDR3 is TGTGCCATCAGTGATTTACAGACCTACGAGCAGTACTTC. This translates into CAISDLQTYEQYF.

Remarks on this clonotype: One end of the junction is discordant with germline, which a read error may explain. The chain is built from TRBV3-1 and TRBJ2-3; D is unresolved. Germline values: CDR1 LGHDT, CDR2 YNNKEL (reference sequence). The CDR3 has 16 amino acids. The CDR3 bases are TGTGTCAGCAGCCCTAGTTTCCCGGTCGGCGCAGATACGCAGTATTTT. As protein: CVSSPSFPVGADTQYF.

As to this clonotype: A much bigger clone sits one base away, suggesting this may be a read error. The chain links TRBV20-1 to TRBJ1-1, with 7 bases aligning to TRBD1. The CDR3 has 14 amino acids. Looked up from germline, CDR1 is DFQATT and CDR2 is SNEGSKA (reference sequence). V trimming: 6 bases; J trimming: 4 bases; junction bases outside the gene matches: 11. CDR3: CSAQGENVGTEAFF. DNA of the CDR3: TGCAGTGCCCAGGGGGAGAACGTAGGCACTGAAGCTTTCTTT.

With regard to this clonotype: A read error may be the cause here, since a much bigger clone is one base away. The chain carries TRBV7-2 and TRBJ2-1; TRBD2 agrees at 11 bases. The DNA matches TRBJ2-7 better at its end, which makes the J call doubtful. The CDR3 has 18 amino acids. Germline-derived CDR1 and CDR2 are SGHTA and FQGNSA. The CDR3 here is CASSSGTSGDYSYNEQYF. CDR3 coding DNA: TGTGCCAGCAGCTCCGGGACTAGCGGAGACTACTCCTACAATGAGCAGTACTTC.

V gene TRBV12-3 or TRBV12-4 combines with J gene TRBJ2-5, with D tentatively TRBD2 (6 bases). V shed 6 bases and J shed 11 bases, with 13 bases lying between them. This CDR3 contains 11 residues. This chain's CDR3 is CASRAWGEQYF. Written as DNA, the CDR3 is TGTGCCAGCAGGGCCTGGGGGGAGCAGTACTTC.

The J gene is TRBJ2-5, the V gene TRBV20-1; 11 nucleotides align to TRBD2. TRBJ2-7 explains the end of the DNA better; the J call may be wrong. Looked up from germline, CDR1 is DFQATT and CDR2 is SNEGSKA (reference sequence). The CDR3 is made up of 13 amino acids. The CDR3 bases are TGCAGTGCCACACTAGCGGGAGTCAACGAGCAGTACTTC. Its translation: CSATLAGVNEQYF.

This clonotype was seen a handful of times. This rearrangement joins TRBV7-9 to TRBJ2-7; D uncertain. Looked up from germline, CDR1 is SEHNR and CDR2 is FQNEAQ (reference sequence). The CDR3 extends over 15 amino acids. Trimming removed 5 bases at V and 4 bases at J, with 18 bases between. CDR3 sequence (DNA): TGTGCCAGCAGCCCGCCAGGATACCTTTATTACGAGCAGTACTTC. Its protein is CASSPPGYLYYEQYF.

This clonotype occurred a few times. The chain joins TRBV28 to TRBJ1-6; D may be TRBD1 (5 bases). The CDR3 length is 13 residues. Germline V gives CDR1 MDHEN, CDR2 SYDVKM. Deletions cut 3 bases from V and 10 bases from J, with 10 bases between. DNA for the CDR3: TGTGCCAGCAGTTTTCTGAGGGGCTCACCCCTCCACTTT. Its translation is CASSFLRGSPLHF.

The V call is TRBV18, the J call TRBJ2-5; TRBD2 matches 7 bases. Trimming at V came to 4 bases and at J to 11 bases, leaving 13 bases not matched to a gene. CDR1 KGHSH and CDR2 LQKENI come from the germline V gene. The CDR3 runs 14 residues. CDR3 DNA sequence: TGTGCCAGCTCACTAGCGGCCGCGGGGGAGGAGCAGTACTTC. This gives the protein CASSLAAAGEEQYF. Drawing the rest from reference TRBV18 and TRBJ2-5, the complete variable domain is NAGVMQNPRHLVRRRGQEARLRCSPMKGHSHVYWYRQLPEEGLKFMVYLQKENIIDESGMPKERFSAEFPKEGPSILRIQQVVRGDSAAYFCASSLAAAGEEQYFGPGTRLLVL.

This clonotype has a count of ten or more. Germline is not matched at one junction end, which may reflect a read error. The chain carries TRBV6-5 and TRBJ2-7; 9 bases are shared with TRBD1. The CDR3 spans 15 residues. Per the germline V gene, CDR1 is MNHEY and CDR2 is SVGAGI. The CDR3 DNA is TGCGCCAGCAGCTCTTCCGGGACAGGGTCCTACGAGCAGTACTTC. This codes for CASSSSGTGSYEQYF.

CDR3 nucleotide sequence: TGCAGTGCTAGAGACCCCTCCGGATATGGCTACACCTTC. Encoded protein: CSARDPSGYGYTF. The chain uses TRBV20-1 and TRBJ1-2; D is ambiguous. Germline lookup yields CDR1 DFQATT and CDR2 SNEGSKA (reference sequence). CDR3 length: 13 amino acids. Trimming removed 0 bases from V and 5 bases from J, with 10 bases in between.

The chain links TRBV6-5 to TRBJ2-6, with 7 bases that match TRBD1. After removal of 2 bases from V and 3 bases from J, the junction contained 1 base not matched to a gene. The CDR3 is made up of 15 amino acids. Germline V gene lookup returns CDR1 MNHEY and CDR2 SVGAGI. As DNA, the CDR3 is TGTGCCAGCAGTTACGGGACAGATGGGGCCAACGTCCTGACTTTC. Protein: CASSYGTDGANVLTF.

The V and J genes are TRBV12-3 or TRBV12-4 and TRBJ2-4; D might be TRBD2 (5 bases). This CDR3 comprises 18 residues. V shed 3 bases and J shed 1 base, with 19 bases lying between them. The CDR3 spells CASSLPLIDGMAKNIQYF. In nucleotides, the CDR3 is TGTGCCAGCAGTTTGCCCCTGATTGACGGGATGGCCAAAAACATTCAGTACTTC.